This entry lists 20 T cell receptor beta chains sequenced from one sample in a study of regulatory T cells in long-lasting Graves disease (dated by TCRdb to the early 2020s). The time point label of this sample denotes: persistent/refractory GD, antithyroid drugs over 5 years with positive TRAb. For both TCR sequencing and RNA sequencing, RNA was extracted from PBMCs in TRIzol. The library was generated by multiplex PCR. Sequencing used an Illumina HiSeq 4000. iRepertoire HTBI primers and Arm-PCR amplification of CDR3 regions were used to construct TCR beta libraries. In-frame beta chains were kept once TCRdb had trimmed the public reads at Q25 with fastp and called clones with MiXCR. All rows with the same CDR3 protein become a single entry with the most common DNA and genes. The sample contains under 450,000 distinct CDR3 sequences, approximately 25% of them found a single time. The ten most abundant clones make up around 30% of the sample.

Here the sequenced sample was peripheral blood mononuclear cells (PBMCs), taken when the disease was refractory, from a patient treated with antithyroid drugs. The receptors were sampled from a woman in her forties with Graves disease. Donor details come from another sample of the same person, matched by shared clones.

This clonotype was observed a few times. The chain links TRBV9 to TRBJ2-7; 9 positions match TRBD2. Germline CDR1 reads SGDLS; CDR2 reads YYNGEE. The V segment lost 3 bases and the J segment 2 bases; nucleotides outside the gene matches: 6. The CDR3 is 15 amino acids. CDR3 sequence reads: CASSGGLAPTYEQYF. The CDR3 region has the DNA TGTGCCAGCAGCGGGGGACTAGCACCTACCTACGAGCAGTACTTC.

This clonotype has only a few counts. The chain employs TRBV19 and TRBJ2-3, with 14 bases fitting TRBD2. The germline CDR1 and CDR2 sequences are LNHDA and SQIVND (reference sequence). J lost 3 bases, V lost 3 bases, and 11 bases had no gene match. The CDR3 is made up of 19 amino acids. This CDR3 reads CASSILLGLAGGVTDTQYF. In nucleotides, the CDR3 is TGTGCCAGTAGTATTCTTCTCGGACTAGCGGGAGGAGTTACAGATACGCAGTATTTT.

This clonotype was seen only a few times. The genes are TRBV20-1 and TRBJ1-1, with D perhaps TRBD1 (5 bases). There are 12 residues in the CDR3. The V gene's germline CDR1 is DFQATT and CDR2 SNEGSKA (reference sequence). Trimming cost V 6 bases and J 1 base, with 9 bases left between them. CDR3 protein: CSALRGNTEAFF. The CDR3 coding sequence is TGCAGTGCGCTAAGGGGGAACACTGAAGCTTTCTTT.

This clonotype came up a few times. V and J are TRBV7-9 and TRBJ1-2; D not certain. Trimming stripped 3 bases from V and 2 bases from J, with 7 bases between. CDR1 and CDR2 from the germline V gene are SEHNR and FQNEAQ (reference sequence). CDR3 length: 13 amino acids. CDR3 coding DNA: TGTGCCAGCAGCTTCGAAGGGAACTATGGCTACACCTTC. This gives the protein CASSFEGNYGYTF.

V gene TRBV9 combines with J gene TRBJ2-7; 9 bases match TRBD2. This CDR3 has 15 amino acids. Unmatched junction bases numbered 4, after V lost 0 bases and J lost 3 bases. Germline-derived CDR1 and CDR2 are SGDLS and YYNGEE. In nucleotides, the CDR3 is TGTGCCAGCAGCGTAGGGGTAGCGGGAGTCTACGAGCAGTACTTC. Its translation is CASSVGVAGVYEQYF. Based on the CDR3 plus reference TRBV9 and TRBJ2-7, the full variable domain is DSGVTQTPKHLITATGQRVTLRCSPRSGDLSVYWYQQSLDQGLQFLIQYYNGEERAKGNILERFSAQQFPDLHSELNLSSLELGDSALYFCASSVGVAGVYEQYFGPGTRLTVT.

This clonotype was seen many times. V usage is TRBV27 and J usage is TRBJ2-5; D not resolved. V dropped 6 bases and J dropped 2 bases, with 13 bases sitting between them. Per germline, CDR1 MNHEY and CDR2 SMNVEV (reference sequence). The CDR3 covers 14 residues. The CDR3 sequence is CASSPLWPQETQYF. CDR3 coding DNA: TGTGCCAGCAGCCCCCTCTGGCCGCAAGAGACCCAGTACTTC.

This chain connects TRBV2 to TRBJ1-5, with D unclear. This CDR3 has 16 residues. The V gene lost 2 bases and the J gene lost 2 bases, with 13 bases spanning the gap. Germline values: CDR1 SNHLY, CDR2 FYNNEI. CDR3 DNA sequence: TGTGCCAGCAGTGAATATCGACATGTCGGCAATCAGCCCCAGCATTTT. Its translation: CASSEYRHVGNQPQHF.

The rearrangement uses TRBV5-1 and TRBJ2-7; 9 positions match TRBD2. J was trimmed by 6 bases and V by 4 bases; bases with no gene match: 14. The CDR3 totals 16 residues. Germline CDR1 reads SGHRS; CDR2 reads YFSETQ. For the CDR3, the DNA is TGCGCCAGCAGCCGAAATGAGAACGGACTAGCGCGCGAGCAGTACTTC. This gives the protein CASSRNENGLAREQYF. The full variable domain, rest sourced from reference TRBV5-1 and TRBJ2-7, is KAGVTQTPRYLIKTRGQQVTLSCSPISGHRSVSWYQQTPGQGLQFLFEYFSETQRNKGNFPGRFSGRQFSNSRSEMNVSTLELGDSALYLCASSRNENGLAREQYFGPGTRLTVT.

V usage is TRBV6-1 and J usage is TRBJ2-5, with TRBD1 as a possible D gene (5 bases). The CDR3 consists of 13 residues. From germline, CDR1 is MNHNS and CDR2 SASEGT. With 7 bases removed from V and 3 bases from J, the gap between germline ends came to 12 bases. Written as DNA, the CDR3 is TGTGCCAGCAATATTCCAGGGAAAGAGACCCAGTACTTC. It encodes CASNIPGKETQYF.

This clonotype was counted ten times or more. V and J are TRBV11-2 and TRBJ2-7; D ambiguous. Germline CDR1 and CDR2: SGHAT and FQNNGV. The V end was cut by 8 bases, the J end by 2 bases, with 19 bases between. The CDR3 contains 15 residues. This CDR3 reads CASASLRPGAYEQYF. The CDR3, as DNA: TGTGCCAGCGCTTCCCTCCGACCTGGAGCCTACGAGCAGTACTTC.

A note on this clonotype: A read error may be the cause here, since a much bigger clone is one base away. The chain uses TRBV10-3 and TRBJ2-5; the match to TRBD2 covers 8 bases. Germline CDR1 is ENHRY and CDR2 is SYGVKD. This CDR3 has 14 amino acids. After removal of 9 bases from V and 1 base from J, the junction contained 7 bases not matched to a gene. The CDR3 DNA follows: TGTGCCATTCGCGGGGGGCCGATCCAAGAGACCCAGTACTTC. Translation gives CAIRGGPIQETQYF.

This clonotype was counted a few times. The chain joins TRBV5-1 to TRBJ2-7; 11 bases align to TRBD2. CDR1 is SGHRS and CDR2 is YFSETQ in the germline V gene. This CDR3 has 15 amino acids. V lost 0 bases, J lost 5 bases, and 4 bases stayed unmatched. CDR3 DNA: TGCGCCAGCAGCTTGGCACTAGCGGGAGAGGACGAGCAGTACTTC. This sequence encodes CASSLALAGEDEQYF.

A few counts support this clonotype. Being one base from a much bigger clone, this may be a read error. The gene calls are TRBV28 and TRBJ1-6; unclear D gene. Germline V gene lookup returns CDR1 MDHEN and CDR2 SYDVKM. The CDR3 extends over 12 amino acids. The CDR3 loop is CAGSFPHSPLHF. The CDR3 coding sequence is TGTGCCGGCAGTTTCCCCCATTCACCCCTCCACTTT.

This clonotype was picked up a small number of times. The chain is built from TRBV10-3 and TRBJ2-3, with D tentatively TRBD1 (7 bases). Trimming removed 11 bases at V and 4 bases at J, with 13 bases between. This CDR3 has 12 amino acids. Per germline, CDR1 ENHRY and CDR2 SYGVKD. The DNA of the CDR3 is TGTGCCGTGGAGGGGGCGGCAGATACGCAGTATTTT. Its protein is CAVEGAADTQYF.

This clonotype was seen more than once but under ten times. The gene calls are TRBV20-1 and TRBJ2-4; the match to TRBD2 covers 13 bases. CDR3 length: 13 amino acids. Germline loops: CDR1 DFQATT, CDR2 SNEGSKA (reference sequence). Losses at the gene ends were 3 bases for V and 8 bases for J; bases not matched to a gene: 1. The CDR3 loop reads CSARTSGRYIQYF. The CDR3 coding sequence is TGCAGTGCTAGGACTAGCGGGAGGTACATTCAGTACTTC.

The chain recombines TRBV7-2 with TRBJ1-1; D ambiguous. The CDR3 extends over 14 amino acids. Germline CDR1 and CDR2: SGHTA and FQGNSA. V was clipped by 3 bases and J by 0 bases, with 8 bases between them. The CDR3 sequence is CASSLFAVNTEAFF. The DNA for the CDR3 is TGTGCCAGCAGCTTGTTTGCAGTGAACACTGAAGCTTTCTTT.

This clonotype has only a few counts. The J gene is TRBJ1-2, the V gene TRBV7-2, with TRBD1 matching 9 bases. Germline V lookup: CDR1 SGHTA, CDR2 FQGNSA. V was clipped by 5 bases and J by 10 bases; unmatched bases: 11. The CDR3 loop spans 14 amino acids. CDR3 bases: TGTGCCAGCAGCGTCGGACAGGGGCTACACTTCTACACCTTC. Residues: CASSVGQGLHFYTF.

This clonotype was counted ten times or more. The CDR3 here is CASSLGGRLYEQYF. CDR3 sequence (DNA): TGTGCCAGCAGTTTAGGCGGTCGACTTTACGAGCAGTACTTC. The chain joins TRBV28 to TRBJ2-7; the D is unclear. The CDR3 runs 14 residues. Germline CDR1 MDHEN, CDR2 SYDVKM. V lost 2 bases and J lost 4, with 12 bases in between.

This clonotype was seen a handful of times. This sequence joins TRBV20-1 and TRBJ2-7; TRBD2 aligns across 9 bases. The CDR3 runs 13 residues. Germline V lookup: CDR1 DFQATT, CDR2 SNEGSKA (reference sequence). The trim removed 1 base at V and 6 bases at J, leaving 4 bases unmatched. CDR3 amino acids: CSARVAGASEQYF. Here the CDR3 DNA reads TGCAGTGCTAGAGTAGCGGGAGCGTCCGAGCAGTACTTC.

The rearrangement uses TRBV5-1 and TRBJ1-1, with D possibly being TRBD1 (6 bases). Trimming stripped 0 bases from V and 5 bases from J, with 14 bases between. The CDR3 contains 15 residues. Germline-derived CDR1 and CDR2 are SGHRS and YFSETQ. The CDR3 region is CASSLAQARGTEAFF. As DNA, the CDR3 is TGCGCCAGCAGCTTGGCCCAAGCAAGGGGGACTGAAGCTTTCTTT.